A single sample gave rise to the 31 T cell receptor beta chains below, sequenced in a study of blood T cells in healthy people across ages. With a J-beta primer mix and a sample-barcoded 5' primer, a second PCR ran about 7 to 11 cycles. In TCRdb, the 5' RACE reads were re-called with MiXCR into one record per CDR3 protein. The sample comprises 1.5 million to 2 million distinct CDR3 sequences, 35% to 50% of which are singletons, and roughly 23% rests with the top ten. Sequenced input: blood. The receptors derive from a human donor in good health.

The chain carries TRBV12-3 or TRBV12-4 and TRBJ2-5; D remains ambiguous. Trimming took off 1 base at V and 0 bases at J, with 6 bases between the two ends. The CDR3 length is 14 residues. CDR3 region: CASSLEVYQETQYF. The CDR3 region has the DNA TGTGCCAGCAGTTTAGAGGTGTACCAAGAGACCCAGTACTTC.

The chain employs TRBV5-6 and TRBJ1-1; possible D gene TRBD1, 6 bases. The CDR3 runs to 15 residues. The ends were cut back, 6 bases at V and 9 bases at J, with 24 bases in the middle. Germline assignment: CDR1 SGHDT and CDR2 YYEEEE. This CDR3 is CASTETHTGTYKAFF. DNA for the CDR3: TGTGCCAGCACAGAAACACATACCGGGACATACAAAGCTTTCTTT.

The CDR3 protein is CASSERGGSYEQYF. The CDR3 bases are TGTGCCAGCAGTGAAAGGGGGGGTTCCTACGAGCAGTACTTC. The genes are TRBV6-1 and TRBJ2-7, with a possible D match to TRBD2 (7 bases). The V end lost 2 bases, the J end lost 1 base, and 9 bases lay between the germline ends. This CDR3 comprises 14 residues. Per the germline V gene, CDR1 is MNHNS and CDR2 is SASEGT.

The gene calls are TRBV7-2 and TRBJ2-3; D is unclear. The V gene lost 1 base and the J gene lost 0 bases, with 17 bases spanning the gap. Germline lookup yields CDR1 SGHTA and CDR2 FQGNSA. The CDR3 is 18 amino acids. Here the CDR3 DNA reads TGTGCCAGCAGCTTAGACTCCGGCGGCTTAACTAGCACAGATACGCAGTATTTT. Translation: CASSLDSGGLTSTDTQYF.

This clonotype has only a few counts. The genes are TRBV7-2 and TRBJ1-6; 9 bases line up with TRBD1. Per germline, CDR1 SGHTA and CDR2 FQGNSA. Germline trimming cut 1 base from V and 9 bases from J; bases unmatched to any gene: 4. This CDR3 region has 15 residues. The CDR3 bases are TGTGCCAGCAGCTTAGGTGGGACAGGGAGTTCACCCCTCCACTTT. Its translation: CASSLGGTGSSPLHF.

This chain's CDR3 is CASSLQGPAATEAFF. The CDR3 DNA follows: TGCGCCAGCAGCTTACAGGGGCCCGCGGCCACTGAAGCTTTCTTT. The genes are TRBV5-1 and TRBJ1-1, with 7 bases matching TRBD1. The CDR3 runs 15 residues. Germline loops: CDR1 SGHRS, CDR2 YFSETQ. With V trimmed by 2 bases and J by 4 bases, 8 bases remained unmatched.

The V and J genes are TRBV4-1 and TRBJ2-1; 7 positions agree with TRBD1. Germline CDR1 is MGHRA and CDR2 is YSYEKL. V trimming: 1 base; J trimming: 10 bases; junction bases outside the gene matches: 7. The CDR3 is 14 residues long. The DNA of the CDR3 is TGCGCCAGCAGCCAAGGACCCCAGGGGGACGAGCAGTTCTTC. It specifies CASSQGPQGDEQFF.

This clonotype was detected only a few times. This sequence joins TRBV29-1 and TRBJ2-7; 9 bases match TRBD2. The CDR3 consists of 13 residues. Germline CDR1 reads SQVTM; CDR2 reads ANQGSEA. V trimming: 4 bases; J trimming: 2 bases; junction bases outside the gene matches: 3. The CDR3 DNA reads as TGCAGCGTTGTCTCTAGCGGGGCCTACGAGCAGTACTTC. Translated, it gives CSVVSSGAYEQYF.

The rearrangement uses TRBV6-5 and TRBJ2-5, with 7 bases lining up with TRBD1. The better agreement between TRBJ2-7 and the DNA end casts doubt on the J call. The CDR3 contains 16 residues. Germline CDR1 reads MNHEY; CDR2 reads SVGAGI. CDR3: CASSHPRTGETHEQYF. CDR3 DNA sequence: TGTGCCAGCAGTCACCCCCGGACAGGAGAGACTCACGAGCAGTACTTC.

This sequence joins TRBV27 and TRBJ1-4; D uncertain. The length of the CDR3 is 15 residues. CDR1 and CDR2 from the germline V gene are MNHEY and SMNVEV (reference sequence). With 2 bases removed from V and 4 bases from J, the gap between germline ends came to 11 bases. CDR3 bases: TGTGCCAGCAGTTTAAGTCGTGGCCTTAATGAAAAACTGTTTTTT. The encoded protein is CASSLSRGLNEKLFF.

This clonotype was observed a few times. The chain combines TRBV4-1 with TRBJ1-2, with D hard to call. The V end lost 0 bases, the J end lost 1 base, and 12 bases lay between the germline ends. The V gene's germline CDR1 is MGHRA and CDR2 YSYEKL. The CDR3 covers 16 residues. For the CDR3, the DNA is TGCGCCAGCAGCCAAGATCCTCCGAGATATAACTATGGCTACACCTTC. Translation gives CASSQDPPRYNYGYTF.

V and J are TRBV10-3 and TRBJ1-5; TRBD1 aligns across 8 bases. V trimming: 11 bases; J trimming: 6 bases; junction bases outside the gene matches: 15. Germline-derived CDR1 and CDR2 are ENHRY and SYGVKD. CDR3 length: 15 amino acids. DNA of the CDR3: TGTGCCGTAGGGCAGGGCAGGGGGCAGGGTCAGCCCCAGCATTTT. Translation: CAVGQGRGQGQPQHF.

A note on this clonotype: At one end the junction does not follow the germline gene, possibly because of a read error. The J gene is TRBJ2-3, the V gene TRBV12-3 or TRBV12-4; D is unresolved. The CDR3 spans 18 residues. The CDR3, as DNA: TGTGCCAGCAGTTTCCGGCTCAAGAACTATATTAGCACAGATACGCGGTATTTT. Its translation is CASSFRLKNYISTDTRYF.

This clonotype was counted a few times. V is TRBV29-1 and J is TRBJ1-1, with 7 bases matching TRBD1. Per the germline V gene, CDR1 is SQVTM and CDR2 is ANQGSEA. The V segment lost 6 bases and the J segment 2 bases; nucleotides outside the gene matches: 6. This CDR3 region has 13 residues. In DNA, the CDR3 is TGCAGCGTCATTCAGGGGGGAAACACTGAAGCTTTCTTT. Protein sequence: CSVIQGGNTEAFF.

This clonotype was picked up a small number of times. The CDR3 spells CASSIGSGGYNEQFF. For the CDR3, the DNA is TGTGCCAGTAGTATAGGGAGCGGGGGGTACAATGAGCAGTTCTTC. The V call is TRBV19, the J call TRBJ2-1; 9 bases fit TRBD2. V shed 1 base, J shed 4 bases, and the junction held 2 bases outside the gene matches. Germline CDR1 LNHDA, CDR2 SQIVND (reference sequence). The CDR3 is 15 residues long.

The chain has TRBV29-1 and TRBJ2-1; 11 nucleotides agree with TRBD2. This CDR3 has 15 amino acids. V trimming: 2 bases; J trimming: 3 bases; junction bases outside the gene matches: 3. CDR1 and CDR2 (germline): SQVTM, ANQGSEA. The CDR3 coding sequence is TGCAGCGTTGAATATCTAGCGGGGGGCTACAATGAGCAGTTCTTC. Amino acids: CSVEYLAGGYNEQFF.

This clonotype appeared many times. This sequence may be a read error, since a much larger clone differs from it by one base. V and J are TRBV6-1 and TRBJ2-7, with 11 positions matching TRBD1. The germline CDR1 and CDR2 sequences are MNHNS and SASEGT. The CDR3 has 15 amino acids. J was trimmed by 3 bases and V by 8 bases; bases with no gene match: 9. The CDR3 DNA follows: TGTGCCAGCGGAGGTTTGGGACAGGGGGGCTACGAGCAGTACTTC. It is translated as CASGGLGQGGYEQYF.

The chain is built from TRBV28 and TRBJ1-5, with 7 nucleotides matching TRBD1. V dropped 3 bases and J dropped 3; count of bases not matched to a gene: 5. The CDR3 is made up of 15 amino acids. Germline CDR1 reads MDHEN; CDR2 reads SYDVKM. The CDR3 region has the DNA TGTGCCAGCAGTTTCCCTGGACAGGCCAATCAGCCCCAGCATTTT. Its protein is CASSFPGQANQPQHF.

Ten or more counts support this clonotype. The V and J genes are TRBV12-3 or TRBV12-4 and TRBJ2-3; D not resolved. V was shortened by 5 bases and J by 1 base, with 7 bases between the two germline ends. CDR3 length equals 13 residues. CDR3 nucleotides: TGTGCCAGCAGTCCGACCCGCACAGATACGCAGTATTTT. Residues: CASSPTRTDTQYF.

The genes are TRBV5-4 and TRBJ1-2, with D possibly matching TRBD1 (5 bases). The CDR3 is 16 residues long. V lost 3 bases and J lost 2, with 17 bases in between. CDR1 and CDR2 from the germline V gene are SGHNT and YYREEE (reference sequence). DNA for the CDR3: TGTGCCAGCAGCTCCCCACTGGGACGGGAAAACTATGGCTACACCTTC. The encoded protein is CASSSPLGRENYGYTF.

V and J are TRBV27 and TRBJ2-5; unclear D gene. This CDR3 is 13 amino acids long. Germline V gene sequence: CDR1 MNHEY, CDR2 SMNVEV (reference sequence). V gave up 5 bases and J gave up 5 bases, with 12 bases separating them. CDR3 protein: CASSRALGETQYF. The DNA for the CDR3 is TGTGCCAGCAGTCGGGCCCTAGGGGAGACCCAGTACTTC.

V and J are TRBV10-3 and TRBJ2-7, with 9 nucleotides matching TRBD1. The germline V gene encodes CDR1 ENHRY and CDR2 SYGVKD. CDR3 length equals 14 residues. Germline trimming cut 7 bases from V and 5 bases from J; bases unmatched to any gene: 9. CDR3 region: CAIKSDRGSDEQYF. CDR3 nucleotides: TGTGCCATCAAATCCGACAGGGGGTCCGACGAGCAGTACTTC.

A few counts support this clonotype. CDR3 amino acids: CASSYSTGGQAIQYF. CDR3 sequence (DNA): TGTGCCAGCTCATACTCCACCGGTGGGCAGGCAATTCAGTACTTC. The V gene is TRBV18, the J gene TRBJ2-4, with D unresolved. Germline CDR1 and CDR2: KGHSH and LQKENI. This CDR3 comprises 15 residues. V was trimmed by 5 bases and J by 10 bases, leaving 21 bases between them.

There are a few counts of this clonotype. V is TRBV6-2 or TRBV6-3 and J is TRBJ2-1; D gene unclear. The CDR3 consists of 16 residues. Between the trimmed V and J ends, which lost 5 bases and 3 bases, there was a span of 17 bases. Germline V gene sequence: CDR1 MNHEY, CDR2 SVGEGT. CDR3: CASSPLRTEIYNEQFF. The DNA of the CDR3 is TGTGCCAGCAGTCCACTCCGGACGGAAATCTACAATGAGCAGTTCTTC.

The chain recombines TRBV4-2 with TRBJ2-4; 9 bases line up with TRBD2. The last part of the DNA fits TRBJ2-7 better; the J call may be wrong. Germline V gene lookup returns CDR1 LGHNA and CDR2 YNFKEQ. The CDR3 extends over 15 amino acids. The CDR3 is CASSLGGGEVDEQYF. The DNA of the CDR3 is TGTGCCAGCAGCCTCGGCGGGGGGGAGGTCGACGAGCAGTACTTC.

This clonotype turned up a few times. The chain is built from TRBV5-6 and TRBJ2-7, with no clear D. Germline V gene sequence: CDR1 SGHDT, CDR2 YYEEEE. Trimming left V 4 bases short and J 0 bases short, with 5 bases between. This CDR3 has 12 amino acids. CDR3 coding DNA: TGTGCCAGCAGCAACGGCTCCTACGAGCAGTACTTC. Translation: CASSNGSYEQYF.

In the case of this clonotype: Relative to the germline gene, one junction end is altered; a read error may explain this. The rearrangement links TRBV7-9 to TRBJ2-3; the match to TRBD2 covers 11 bases. Germline CDR1 reads SEHNR; CDR2 reads FQNEAQ (reference sequence). The CDR3 is 16 amino acids. For the CDR3, the DNA is TGTGCCAGCAGCTCAGTAGCGGGGGGGCCTCCAGATGCGCAGTATTTT. This sequence encodes CASSSVAGGPPDAQYF.

V gene TRBV20-1 combines with J gene TRBJ2-4; no firm D call. The assigned J gene may be wrong: the sequence end matches TRBJ2-5 better. Germline V gene lookup returns CDR1 DFQATT and CDR2 SNEGSKA (reference sequence). The CDR3 has 13 amino acids. The CDR3 region has the DNA TGCAGTGCTAAGGACCCTAACCAAGAGACCCAGTACTTC. Its translation is CSAKDPNQETQYF.

This clonotype came up a few times. CDR3 nucleotides: TGCAGCGTTGGGAGGCGGATGGGTGATACGCAGTATTTT. This translates into CSVGRRMGDTQYF. The chain employs TRBV29-1 and TRBJ2-3; the D gene is possibly TRBD2 (5 bases). With 4 bases removed from V and 6 bases from J, the gap between germline ends came to 14 bases. The CDR3 is 13 amino acids. Germline assignment: CDR1 SQVTM and CDR2 ANQGSEA.

In this sample, this clonotype turned up once. V and J are TRBV3-1 and TRBJ2-3; D is ambiguous. Trimming pared 0 bases from V and 5 bases from J, leaving 9 bases between. CDR1 and CDR2 from the germline V gene are LGHDT and YNNKEL (reference sequence). The CDR3 totals 14 residues. DNA for the CDR3: TGTGCCAGCAGCCAAGACTTCACTGGAGATACGCAGTATTTT. It specifies CASSQDFTGDTQYF.

About this clonotype itself: At one end, the junction sequence differs from germline, possibly due to a read error. V gene TRBV12-3 or TRBV12-4 combines with J gene TRBJ2-3; D gene uncertain. There are 12 residues in the CDR3. CDR3 sequence: CATSEGTDAQYF. Here the CDR3 DNA reads TGTGCCACAAGTGAAGGCACAGATGCGCAGTATTTT.